What follows are 13 T cell receptor beta chains derived from one specimen sequenced in a study of blood T cell repertoires in COVID-19. Profiled with immunoSEQ multiplex PCR; TCRdb holds only in-frame clones, not every one. The repertoire consists of fewer than 110,000 clones, with about 90% occurring once and the leading ten covering more than 5%. Material for sequencing was peripheral blood. The source of these receptors is a human donor in a cohort sampled during active COVID-19.

This chain links TRBV18 with TRBJ1-5; 7 nucleotides align to TRBD1. Trimming took 6 bases from V and 0 from J; bases not matched to a gene: 5. CDR3 length: 15 amino acids. The germline gives CDR1 KGHSH, CDR2 LQKENI. CDR3 DNA sequence: TGTGCCAGCTCCCCAACAGGGGATAGCAATCAGCCCCAGCATTTT. Protein product: CASSPTGDSNQPQHF. The whole variable domain, remainder taken from reference TRBV18 and TRBJ1-5, is NAGVMQNPRHLVRRRGQEARLRCSPMKGHSHVYWYRQLPEEGLKFMVYLQKENIIDESGMPKERFSAEFPKEGPSILRIQQVVRGDSAAYFCASSPTGDSNQPQHFGDGTRLSIL.

This rearrangement joins TRBV5-1 to TRBJ2-2; D call uncertain. V was clipped by 4 bases and J by 0 bases, with 10 bases between them. The CDR3 consists of 15 residues. Looked up from germline, CDR1 is SGHRS and CDR2 is YFSETQ. This chain's CDR3 is CASSLSFANTGELFF. The CDR3 DNA sequence: TGCGCCAGCAGCCTGTCTTTCGCGAACACCGGGGAGCTGTTTTTT. Full variable domain (missing parts from reference TRBV5-1 and TRBJ2-2): KAGVTQTPRYLIKTRGQQVTLSCSPISGHRSVSWYQQTPGQGLQFLFEYFSETQRNKGNFPGRFSGRQFSNSRSEMNVSTLELGDSALYLCASSLSFANTGELFFGEGSRLTVL.

This chain joins TRBV28 and TRBJ1-2, with D perhaps TRBD1 (6 bases). This CDR3 has 12 residues. Trimming removed 8 bases at V and 5 bases at J, with 12 bases between. Germline lookup yields CDR1 MDHEN and CDR2 SYDVKM. As DNA, the CDR3 is TGTGCCAGCGGAACAGGGAGTTATGGCTACACCTTC. Protein sequence: CASGTGSYGYTF.

The V call is TRBV10-2, the J call TRBJ2-5; the match to TRBD2 covers 7 bases. This CDR3 comprises 14 residues. CDR1 is WSHSY and CDR2 is SAAADI in the germline V gene. Trimming took 7 bases from V and 1 from J; bases not matched to a gene: 6. CDR3 nucleotides: TGCGCCAGCAAGACCTGGACTAGCCAAGAGACCCAGTACTTC. Translation: CASKTWTSQETQYF.

The chain links TRBV2 to TRBJ1-2, with D maybe TRBD1 (6 bases). Germline CDR1 is SNHLY and CDR2 is FYNNEI. The V end was cut by 7 bases, the J end by 0 bases, with 21 bases between. The CDR3 extends over 17 amino acids. The CDR3 sequence: CASTEGGLAGANYGYTF. The CDR3 bases are TGTGCCAGCACCGAGGGTGGCTTGGCAGGGGCTAACTATGGCTACACCTTC.

V and J are TRBV7-9 and TRBJ2-7, with 10 nucleotides matching TRBD1. The CDR3 has 14 residues. Trimming took 5 bases from V and 3 from J; bases not matched to a gene: 4. CDR1 is SEHNR and CDR2 is FQNEAQ in the germline V gene (reference sequence). The CDR3 reads CASSRTGGGYEQYF. CDR3 nucleotide sequence: TGTGCCAGCAGCCGGACAGGGGGTGGCTACGAGCAGTACTTC.

This clone was detected only once. The V call is TRBV4-1, the J call TRBJ2-7; 7 bases fit TRBD2. The germline gives CDR1 MGHRA, CDR2 YSYEKL. There are 15 residues in the CDR3. V lost 1 base to trimming and J lost 9 bases; unmatched junction nucleotides: 12. The CDR3 reads CASSQVGGTERAQYF. CDR3 nucleotide sequence: TGCGCCAGCAGCCAAGTGGGGGGGACGGAACGAGCGCAGTACTTC.

This clone has a handful of counts. The gene calls are TRBV6-5 and TRBJ2-7, with 8 positions matching TRBD2. Germline CDR1 reads MNHEY; CDR2 reads SVGAGI. The CDR3 covers 14 residues. The trim removed 6 bases at V and 5 bases at J, leaving 9 bases unmatched. The chain's CDR3 is CASSLSGSLNEQYF. For the CDR3, the DNA is TGTGCCAGCAGCCTCAGCGGGAGTTTGAACGAGCAGTACTTC.

The rearrangement links TRBV12-3 or TRBV12-4 to TRBJ1-2; D gene uncertain. This CDR3 region has 13 residues. V lost 4 bases and J lost 4, with 10 bases in between. As DNA, the CDR3 is TGTGCCAGCAGTTCCCTTTCGGTCTATGGCTACACCTTC. Encoded protein: CASSSLSVYGYTF.

The chain carries TRBV10-2 and TRBJ2-7; possible D gene TRBD1, 6 bases. The length of the CDR3 is 14 residues. The V gene lost 5 bases and the J gene lost 3 bases, with 14 bases spanning the gap. Germline lookup yields CDR1 WSHSY and CDR2 SAAADI. CDR3 in DNA: TGCGCCAGCAGTCTTTGGGACACCAGCTACGAGCAGTACTTC. Its protein is CASSLWDTSYEQYF.

The CDR3 sequence is CASSTEEEGARVGLAGVNEQFF. The CDR3 DNA is TGTGCCAGTAGTACCGAAGAAGAGGGAGCCAGGGTCGGACTAGCGGGAGTCAATGAGCAGTTCTTC. The genes are TRBV19 and TRBJ2-1; 13 bases map to TRBD2. Per germline, CDR1 LNHDA and CDR2 SQIVND (reference sequence). After removal of 4 bases from V and 6 bases from J, the junction contained 24 bases not matched to a gene. There are 22 residues in the CDR3.

The chain links TRBV7-3 to TRBJ2-3; TRBD2 matches at 11 bases. V was clipped by 4 bases and J by 3 bases; unmatched bases: 9. The germline V gene encodes CDR1 SGHTA and CDR2 FQGTGA. This CDR3 contains 17 residues. The CDR3 protein is CASSSAGTSGVTDTQYF. The CDR3 bases are TGTGCCAGCAGCTCGGCCGGGACTAGCGGTGTTACAGATACGCAGTATTTT.

The chain couples TRBV2 to TRBJ2-6; a possible D gene is TRBD1 (6 bases). The V gene lost 8 bases and the J gene lost 2 bases, with 10 bases spanning the gap. There are 14 residues in the CDR3. The germline gives CDR1 SNHLY, CDR2 FYNNEI. CDR3 protein: CASGDRTGANVLTF. The CDR3 bases are TGTGCCAGCGGAGACAGGACTGGGGCCAACGTCCTGACTTTC. The full variable domain, completed using reference TRBV2 and TRBJ2-6, is EPEVTQTPSHQVTQMGQEVILRCVPISNHLYFYWYRQILGQKVEFLVSFYNNEISEKSEIFDDQFSVERPDGSNFTLKIRSTKLEDSAMYFCASGDRTGANVLTFGAGSRLTVL.